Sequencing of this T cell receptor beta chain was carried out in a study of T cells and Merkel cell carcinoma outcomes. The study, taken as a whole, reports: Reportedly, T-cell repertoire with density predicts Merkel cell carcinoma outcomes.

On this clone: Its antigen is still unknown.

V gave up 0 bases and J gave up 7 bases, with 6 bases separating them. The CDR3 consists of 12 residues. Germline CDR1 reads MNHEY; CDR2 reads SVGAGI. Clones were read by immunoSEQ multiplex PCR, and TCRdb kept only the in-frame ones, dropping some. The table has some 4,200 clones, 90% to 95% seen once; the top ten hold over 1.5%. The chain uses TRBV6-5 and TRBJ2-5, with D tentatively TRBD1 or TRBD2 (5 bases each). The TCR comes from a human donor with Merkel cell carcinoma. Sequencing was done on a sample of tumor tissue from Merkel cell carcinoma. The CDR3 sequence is CASSYSGGTQYF. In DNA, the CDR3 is TGTGCCAGCAGTTACTCTGGGGGGACCCAGTACTTC.